The clone carrying this T cell receptor beta chain was seen just once. This entry comes from a study of graft-versus-host responses after intestinal transplantation. Tissue from the graft was processed to free its intraepithelial and lamina propria lymphocytes. Data came from immunoSEQ multiplex PCR; TCRdb stores just in-frame clones and leaves some out. The sample yields some 14,000 clones, 70% seen once. This clonotype was sampled from a human patient who received an intestinal transplant, so some T cells may come from the graft donor. Here the sequenced sample was ileum tissue, taken around 98 weeks after intestinal transplantation.

The CDR3 spells CASSSRPYEQYF. The CDR3 bases are TGTGCCAGCAGCTCCAGACCCTACGAGCAGTACTTC. The J gene is TRBJ2-5, the V gene TRBV11-2; D unresolved. The assigned J gene may be wrong: the sequence end matches TRBJ2-7 better. The length of the CDR3 is 12 residues. In germline, CDR1 is SGHAT, CDR2 FQNNGV.